Following are 25 T cell receptor beta chains from one sample sequenced in a study of T cells expressing NK-cell markers. For each CDR3 protein, TCRdb gives one entry from its re-call of the 5' RACE reads, without DNA. The sample table includes 550,000 or so distinct CDR3 sequences. Sequenced input: blood T cells: a sorted CD56 or NKG2C T cell subset, CD4+ or CD8+ T cells, or bulk PBMC T cells (not recorded which). The receptor source for this set is a man younger than 35 in good health.

The J gene is TRBJ2-3, the V gene TRBV7-2; TCRdb lists TRBD2, though no DNA is available to test this call. The CDR3 has 18 residues. Germline CDR1 is SGHTA and CDR2 is FQGNSA. CDR3 in amino acids: CASSLAPGLAGGADTQYF.

The V and J genes are TRBV4-1 and TRBJ2-6. CDR3 length: 18 residues. Germline CDR1 MGHRA, CDR2 YSYEKL. CDR3 loop: CASSQKSEVNSGANVLTF.

The gene calls are TRBV18 and TRBJ2-3; TCRdb reports TRBD1, a call that lacks DNA to check it against. Germline CDR1 and CDR2: KGHSH and LQKENI. This CDR3 region has 16 residues. The CDR3 loop reads CASSPSRDRFTDTQYF. Looking up the rest from reference TRBV18 and TRBJ2-3 gives the full variable domain: NAGVMQNPRHLVRRRGQEARLRCSPMKGHSHVYWYRQLPEEGLKFMVYLQKENIIDESGMPKERFSAEFPKEGPSILRIQQVVRGDSAAYFCASSPSRDRFTDTQYFGPGTRLTVL.

The chain is built from TRBV12-3 or TRBV12-4 and TRBJ2-2; TCRdb designates TRBD2, a call that cannot be tested without DNA. CDR3 length: 15 residues. CDR3 loop: CASRPGLDLGGELFF.

V gene TRBV7-9 combines with J gene TRBJ2-1. The CDR3 covers 13 residues. Germline CDR1 and CDR2: SEHNR and FQNEAQ (reference sequence). The CDR3 is CASSLDVTGEQFF.

The rearrangement uses TRBV5-1 and TRBJ2-5; TCRdb designates TRBD1, a call that cannot be tested without DNA. In germline, CDR1 is SGHRS, CDR2 YFSETQ. This CDR3 spans 14 amino acids. The CDR3 spells CASSLAGQGETQYF.

This chain joins TRBV12-3 or TRBV12-4 and TRBJ1-1; no DNA is available, so the TRBD1 call from TCRdb remains unchecked. The CDR3 runs to 14 residues. The CDR3 is CASSSLVPGTEAFF.

The chain recombines TRBV6-6 with TRBJ1-1. Germline V gene sequence: CDR1 MNHNY, CDR2 SVGAGI (reference sequence). CDR3 size: 13 residues. The CDR3: CASSYLENTEAFF.

The V call is TRBV18, the J call TRBJ2-7; there is no DNA to check the TCRdb D call of TRBD1. Per the germline V gene, CDR1 is KGHSH and CDR2 is LQKENI. There are 14 residues in the CDR3. CDR3 region: CASSPSQGTYEQYF.

The V call is TRBV12-3 or TRBV12-4, the J call TRBJ1-1. This CDR3 spans 12 amino acids. Here the CDR3 reads CASTSANTEAFF.

The rearrangement uses TRBV5-1 and TRBJ1-1. The germline V gene encodes CDR1 SGHRS and CDR2 YFSETQ. This CDR3 region has 14 residues. This CDR3 is CASSLVAGSRGAFF.

The chain combines TRBV10-2 with TRBJ2-2; TCRdb gives TRBD1 as the D gene, but with no DNA this cannot be confirmed. The CDR3 has 13 residues. Germline CDR1 WSHSY, CDR2 SAAADI. This CDR3 is CASSPGFTGELFF.

The gene calls are TRBV5-1 and TRBJ2-1; TCRdb outputs TRBD2, but without DNA this stays unchecked. The CDR3 has 15 residues. Germline V lookup: CDR1 SGHRS, CDR2 YFSETQ. CDR3 sequence reads: CASSLVSGEYNEQFF.

The chain employs TRBV12-3 or TRBV12-4 and TRBJ2-1; TCRdb selects TRBD2, and the lack of DNA leaves this call unchecked. The CDR3 is made up of 16 amino acids. CDR3 region: CASSSSGTRGYNEQFF.

The chain recombines TRBV5-1 with TRBJ2-1; TCRdb calls TRBD2, which cannot be checked without DNA. Germline assignment: CDR1 SGHRS and CDR2 YFSETQ. This CDR3 region has 13 residues. CDR3: CASRETSINEQFF.

The rearrangement joins TRBV10-2 to TRBJ1-1; the TCRdb call, TRBD1, lacks DNA for checking. Germline lookup yields CDR1 WSHSY and CDR2 SAAADI. The CDR3 is 12 amino acids. CDR3 residues: CASSALRARAFF.

CDR3 sequence: CASGFVYGYTF. The rearrangement joins TRBV12-3 or TRBV12-4 to TRBJ1-2. This CDR3 is 11 amino acids long.

CDR3 in amino acids: CASSLALTSLGQFF. The chain recombines TRBV12-3 or TRBV12-4 with TRBJ2-1; TCRdb names TRBD2, which stays unverified in the absence of DNA. The CDR3 has 14 amino acids.

The J gene is TRBJ2-3, the V gene TRBV6-5; TCRdb selects TRBD1, and the lack of DNA leaves this call unchecked. The length of the CDR3 is 17 residues. CDR1 is MNHEY, CDR2 SVGAGI, per germline. The CDR3 sequence: CASSYSGTETSTDTQYF.

The gene calls are TRBV12-3 or TRBV12-4 and TRBJ1-6; the TCRdb call, TRBD1, lacks DNA for checking. The CDR3 sequence is 15 residues long. The CDR3 protein is CASSPLQGADSPLHF.

This chain uses TRBV12-3 or TRBV12-4 with TRBJ1-2; TCRdb gives TRBD1 as the D gene, but with no DNA this cannot be confirmed. The CDR3 totals 12 residues. CDR3 loop: CASSPLMSGYTF.

The chain has TRBV11-3 and TRBJ2-1; TCRdb returns TRBD1, unconfirmable since there is no DNA. The CDR3 is made up of 16 amino acids. In germline, CDR1 is SGHNT, CDR2 YENEEA. This CDR3 is CASSLDPAPRYNEQFF.

The chain combines TRBV20-1 with TRBJ2-7; the TCRdb call, TRBD1, lacks DNA for checking. Germline lookup yields CDR1 DFQATT and CDR2 SNEGSKA (reference sequence). The CDR3 length is 13 residues. This CDR3 reads CSAKDSNSYEQYF.

V is TRBV7-6 and J is TRBJ2-2; TCRdb designates TRBD2, a call that cannot be tested without DNA. This CDR3 is 17 amino acids long. CDR1 and CDR2 (germline): SGHVS, FNYEAQ. CDR3: CASSLVTSGGLTGELFF. The full variable domain, completed using reference TRBV7-6 and TRBJ2-2, is GAGVSQSPRYKVTKRGQDVALRCDPISGHVSLYWYRQALGQGPEFLTYFNYEAQQDKSGLPNDRFSAERPEGSISTLTIQRTEQRDSAMYRCASSLVTSGGLTGELFFGEGSRLTVL.

The J gene is TRBJ1-4, the V gene TRBV7-9; TCRdb designates TRBD1, a call that cannot be tested without DNA. The V gene's germline CDR1 is SEHNR and CDR2 FQNEAQ (reference sequence). The CDR3 sequence is 14 residues long. The CDR3: CASSLAGAAEKLFF.